The 29 T cell receptor beta chains below were found in one sample sequenced in a study of T cell responses to AZD1222 COVID-19 vaccine. The protocol was immunoSEQ multiplex PCR, while the TCRdb copy is restricted to in-frame clones and leaves out a portion. The sample lists some 47,000 clones; 65% to 85% were seen once. Specimen: peripheral blood, collected on day 0 of AZD1222 vaccination. All receptors come from an adult in good health.

A remark on this clone: Other DNA variants within this sample encode the same CDR3. The chain joins TRBV28 to TRBJ2-7; TRBD2 matches at 9 bases. The junction had 5 bases not matched to a gene; V was cut back by 2 bases and J by 0 bases. CDR3 length: 16 amino acids. CDR1 is MDHEN and CDR2 is SYDVKM in the germline V gene. CDR3 region: CASSLGLAGLSYEQYF. The DNA for the CDR3 is TGTGCCAGCAGTTTAGGGCTAGCGGGGCTCTCCTACGAGCAGTACTTC.

V gene TRBV3-1 (or the pseudogene TRBV3-2) combines with J gene TRBJ1-5; 10 positions match TRBD1. V dropped 6 bases and J dropped 0; count of bases not matched to a gene: 8. CDR3 size: 17 residues. CDR1 and CDR2 from the germline V gene are LGHDT and YNNKEL (reference sequence). CDR3 bases: TGTGCCAGCAGTCCCGGACAGGGGGGGTTTAGCAATCAGCCCCAGCATTTT. This encodes CASSPGQGGFSNQPQHF.

The genes are TRBV28 and TRBJ2-7, with 8 nucleotides matching TRBD2. Trimming cost V 6 bases and J 1 base; bases outside gene matches: 5. Germline values: CDR1 MDHEN, CDR2 SYDVKM. This CDR3 has 14 residues. The CDR3 reads CASSSSGFSYEQYF. CDR3 in DNA: TGTGCCAGCAGCTCTAGCGGGTTTTCCTACGAGCAGTACTTC.

The chain links TRBV28 to TRBJ2-7, with 11 bases aligning to TRBD1. CDR1 and CDR2 (germline): MDHEN, SYDVKM. J lost 4 bases, V lost 5 bases, and 1 base had no gene match. This CDR3 has 13 residues. The chain's CDR3 is CASSGQGAYEQYF. In DNA form, the CDR3 reads TGTGCCAGCAGTGGACAGGGGGCGTACGAGCAGTACTTC. The complete variable domain, with remaining parts taken from reference TRBV28 and TRBJ2-7, reads DVKVTQSSRYLVKRTGEKVFLECVQDMDHENMFWYRQDPGLGLRLIYFSYDVKMKEKGDIPEGYSVSREKKERFSLILESASTNQTSMYLCASSGQGAYEQYFGPGTRLTVT.

This clone has only a few counts. This rearrangement joins TRBV3-1 (or the pseudogene TRBV3-2) to TRBJ1-3; TRBD1 might be the D (5 bases). This CDR3 contains 16 residues. Looked up from germline, CDR1 is LGHDT and CDR2 is YNNKEL (reference sequence). V lost 3 bases and J 0 bases, leaving 12 bases between the germline ends. The CDR3 bases are TGTGCCAGCAGCCAGGAGGGACTTCTCTCTGGAAACACCATATATTTT. Its translation: CASSQEGLLSGNTIYF.

The V gene is TRBV4-1, the J gene TRBJ1-5, with D possibly TRBD1 on 5 matching bases. CDR1 is MGHRA and CDR2 is YSYEKL in the germline V gene. The V and J ends lost 4 bases and 5 bases respectively, with 12 bases between them. The CDR3 sequence is 14 residues long. This CDR3 reads CASSRSQGDQPQHF. The CDR3 nucleotides are TGCGCCAGCAGCCGAAGCCAGGGCGATCAGCCCCAGCATTTT.

V gene TRBV30 combines with J gene TRBJ1-5; D may be TRBD1 (6 bases). The CDR3 covers 15 residues. Germline CDR1 is GTSNPN and CDR2 is SVGIG (reference sequence). The V and J ends lost 0 bases and 7 bases respectively, with 16 bases between them. The CDR3 protein is CAWSVEGGAGQPQHF. For the CDR3, the DNA is TGTGCCTGGAGTGTAGAGGGGGGGGCCGGCCAGCCCCAGCATTTT.

This clone was recorded once. This chain joins TRBV7-2 and TRBJ2-1; TRBD2 agrees at 7 bases. This CDR3 is built from 18 residues. Germline values: CDR1 SGHTA, CDR2 FQGNSA. Losses at the gene ends were 1 base for V and 7 bases for J; bases not matched to a gene: 16. CDR3 nucleotide sequence: TGTGCCAGCAGCTTAGTTCAAGTTTCTTACGGGGGGATAAATGAGCAGTTCTTC. Protein: CASSLVQVSYGGINEQFF.

The chain couples TRBV5-6 to TRBJ2-7; D remains ambiguous. V was trimmed by 1 base and J by 2 bases, leaving 10 bases between them. The CDR3 has 14 amino acids. Germline CDR1 SGHDT, CDR2 YYEEEE. As DNA, the CDR3 is TGTGCCAGCAGCTTGTTACAGATTACCTACGAGCAGTACTTC. Its protein is CASSLLQITYEQYF.

This rearrangement joins TRBV10-2 to TRBJ2-1; either TRBD1 or TRBD2 may fit D (5 bases each). V was pared by 4 bases and J by 10 bases, with 11 bases between. The CDR3 length is 12 residues. Germline loops: CDR1 WSHSY, CDR2 SAAADI. The CDR3 DNA reads as TGCGCCAGCAGTGGGGGCGAGGGCGAGCAGTTCTTC. Translating it yields CASSGGEGEQFF.

This clone was found once. The chain is built from TRBV5-1 and TRBJ1-6; D may be TRBD1 (5 bases). The CDR3 has 14 residues. Trimming stripped 2 bases from V and 10 bases from J, with 13 bases between. Germline CDR1 is SGHRS and CDR2 is YFSETQ. The CDR3 DNA follows: TGCGCCAGCAGCTTAGGGAGTCAGGGATCACCCCTCCACTTT. Amino acids: CASSLGSQGSPLHF.

The rearrangement joins TRBV10-3 to TRBJ2-1; TRBD2 agrees at 12 bases. The CDR3 consists of 15 residues. From germline, CDR1 is ENHRY and CDR2 SYGVKD. Losses at the gene ends were 11 bases for V and 2 bases for J; bases not matched to a gene: 7. The DNA of the CDR3 is TGTGCCGTGGGGACTAGCGGGCACCCCTACAATGAGCAGTTCTTC. Residues: CAVGTSGHPYNEQFF.

The chain carries TRBV30 and TRBJ1-2; TRBD1 matches 10 bases. The V segment lost 8 bases and the J segment 8 bases; nucleotides outside the gene matches: 5. The CDR3 contains 11 residues. Germline V lookup: CDR1 GTSNPN, CDR2 SVGIG (reference sequence). The CDR3 region has the DNA TGTGCCAGTGACAGGGGGCGAGGCTACACCTTC. Encoded protein: CASDRGRGYTF.

V usage is TRBV7-9 and J usage is TRBJ1-4; possibly TRBD1 for D (6 bases). The V end was cut by 5 bases, the J end by 6 bases, with 13 bases between. Germline lookup yields CDR1 SEHNR and CDR2 FQNEAQ (reference sequence). This CDR3 comprises 14 residues. The CDR3 protein is CASSPGAGDEKLFF. CDR3 DNA sequence: TGTGCCAGCAGCCCAGGGGCGGGAGATGAAAAACTGTTTTTT. Combining the CDR3 with reference TRBV7-9 and TRBJ1-4 gives the whole variable domain DTGVSQNPRHKITKRGQNVTFRCDPISEHNRLYWYRQTLGQGPEFLTYFQNEAQLEKSRLLSDRFSAERPKGSFSTLEIQRTEQGDSAMYLCASSPGAGDEKLFFGSGTQLSVL.

The chain carries TRBV9 and TRBJ2-5, with D possibly matching TRBD2 (7 bases). The ends were cut back, 0 bases at V and 5 bases at J, with 14 bases in the middle. This CDR3 spans 15 amino acids. Per the germline V gene, CDR1 is SGDLS and CDR2 is YYNGEE. This CDR3 reads CASSVAGGLKETQYF. CDR3 DNA: TGTGCCAGCAGCGTAGCCGGGGGGCTAAAGGAGACCCAGTACTTC.

The chain recombines TRBV11-3 with TRBJ2-1, with D unclear. This CDR3 has 14 amino acids. V lost 5 bases to trimming and J lost 0 bases, with 8 bases between them. Germline V gene data show CDR1 as SGHNT and CDR2 as YENEEA. CDR3 sequence (DNA): TGTGCCAGCAGCCCCCTGGGCTCCTACAATGAGCAGTTCTTC. Protein: CASSPLGSYNEQFF.

The J gene is TRBJ1-6, the V gene TRBV5-4; D unresolved. With 0 bases removed from V and 10 bases from J, the gap between germline ends came to 14 bases. The CDR3 runs 15 residues. Germline V gene data show CDR1 as SGHNT and CDR2 as YYREEE (reference sequence). This CDR3 reads CASSLAGRRGSPLHF. CDR3 nucleotide sequence: TGTGCCAGCAGCTTGGCCGGCAGGCGGGGATCACCCCTCCACTTT.

Only one count was recorded for this clone. The chain has TRBV5-6 and TRBJ2-6, with D tentatively TRBD2 (5 bases). V lost 2 bases to trimming and J lost 0 bases, with 18 bases between them. The germline V gene encodes CDR1 SGHDT and CDR2 YYEEEE. This CDR3 spans 19 amino acids. CDR3 amino acids: CASSLGWETTSSGANVLTF. CDR3 nucleotides: TGTGCCAGCAGCTTAGGTTGGGAAACAACTAGCTCTGGGGCCAACGTCCTGACTTTC.

The chain couples TRBV2 to TRBJ2-2; TRBD2 matches 9 bases. The CDR3 has 14 residues. CDR1 and CDR2 (germline): SNHLY, FYNNEI. The V and J ends lost 7 bases and 7 bases, in that order; junction bases with no gene match: 7. The CDR3 DNA reads TGTGCCAGCACTCGGACTAGCGAGGGCGGGGAGCTGTTTTTT. Its protein product is CASTRTSEGGELFF.

The rearrangement uses TRBV30 and TRBJ1-2; a possible D gene is TRBD1 (6 bases). Trimming removed 2 bases at V and 3 bases at J, with 13 bases between. Germline CDR1 GTSNPN, CDR2 SVGIG (reference sequence). The CDR3 has 14 residues. The CDR3 sequence: CAWSSNRVDYGYTF. The CDR3 DNA is TGTGCCTGGAGTTCGAACAGGGTCGACTATGGCTACACCTTC.

This clone was seen a single time. The chain links TRBV28 to TRBJ1-4; D is uncertain. Germline CDR1 reads MDHEN; CDR2 reads SYDVKM. The CDR3 length is 17 residues. The V end was cut by 3 bases, the J end by 0 bases, with 14 bases between. The CDR3 DNA reads TGTGCCAGCAGTTTTAGCCAGGAGAAAGCAACTAATGAAAAACTGTTTTTT. It specifies CASSFSQEKATNEKLFF. The full variable domain, with the rest looked up from reference TRBV28 and TRBJ1-4, is DVKVTQSSRYLVKRTGEKVFLECVQDMDHENMFWYRQDPGLGLRLIYFSYDVKMKEKGDIPEGYSVSREKKERFSLILESASTNQTSMYLCASSFSQEKATNEKLFFGSGTQLSVL.

Notes on this clone: A read error may account for a junction end that differs from germline. J is TRBJ1-1 and V is TRBV3-1 (or the pseudogene TRBV3-2), with D unresolved. The germline V gene encodes CDR1 LGHDT and CDR2 YNNKEL (reference sequence). This CDR3 contains 12 residues. The CDR3 reads CASSQGNSEAFF. CDR3 nucleotides: TGTGCCAGCAGCCAGGGGAACTCTGAAGCTTTCTTT.

This clone was recorded a few times. CDR3 nucleotide sequence: TGTGCCAGTAGTAATAAATTCTCTGGGGCCAACGTCCTGACTTTC. This translates into CASSNKFSGANVLTF. This chain connects TRBV19 to TRBJ2-6; D is undetermined. CDR3 length: 15 amino acids. From germline, CDR1 is LNHDA and CDR2 SQIVND (reference sequence). V lost 4 bases to trimming and J lost 0 bases, with 7 bases between them.

This clone was recorded a few times. The rearrangement uses TRBV5-1 and TRBJ2-2; the D gene is possibly TRBD2 (5 bases). The ends were cut back, 3 bases at V and 4 bases at J, with 13 bases in the middle. Germline-derived CDR1 and CDR2 are SGHRS and YFSETQ. There are 15 residues in the CDR3. The DNA for the CDR3 is TGCGCCAGCAGCTACTCGGTAGGAGGCACCGGGGAGCTGTTTTTT. Amino acids: CASSYSVGGTGELFF. Using reference TRBV5-1 and TRBJ2-2 for the parts outside the CDR3, the full variable domain is KAGVTQTPRYLIKTRGQQVTLSCSPISGHRSVSWYQQTPGQGLQFLFEYFSETQRNKGNFPGRFSGRQFSNSRSEMNVSTLELGDSALYLCASSYSVGGTGELFFGEGSRLTVL.

This clone came up a few times. The genes are TRBV7-3 and TRBJ2-5; 9 bases map to TRBD2. There are 17 residues in the CDR3. Germline CDR1 is SGHTA and CDR2 is FQGTGA. With 6 bases clipped from V and 5 bases from J, the junction kept 16 bases outside the gene matches. The CDR3 protein is CASRWRGTSPCWETQYF. Written as DNA, the CDR3 is TGTGCCAGCAGGTGGAGAGGGACTAGCCCTTGTTGGGAGACCCAGTACTTC.

The genes are TRBV30 and TRBJ2-7, with TRBD1 matching 7 bases. The CDR3 is 13 residues long. Germline assignment: CDR1 GTSNPN and CDR2 SVGIG (reference sequence). The trim removed 0 bases at V and 3 bases at J, leaving 2 bases unmatched. The CDR3 sequence: CAWSVQGIYEQYF. The DNA of the CDR3 is TGTGCCTGGAGTGTACAGGGGATCTACGAGCAGTACTTC.

The CDR3: CASSLRQTGHETQYF. For the CDR3, the DNA is TGTGCCAGCAGCTTACGCCAGACAGGGCACGAGACCCAGTACTTC. The chain recombines TRBV7-2 with TRBJ2-5; TRBD1 agrees at 7 bases. The CDR3 spans 15 residues. Germline loops: CDR1 SGHTA, CDR2 FQGNSA. V shed 2 bases and J 5 bases; nucleotides not matched to a gene: 8.

This sequence joins TRBV24-1 and TRBJ2-5; D might be TRBD1 or TRBD2, each matching 6 bases. Germline V gene sequence: CDR1 KGHDR, CDR2 SFDVKD. V gave up 4 bases and J gave up 5 bases, with 16 bases separating them. The CDR3 has 15 residues. In DNA, the CDR3 is TGTGCCACCAGTGACCCCCAAGGGGGGAGTGAGACCCAGTACTTC. Translated, it gives CATSDPQGGSETQYF.

This clone was seen at least ten times. The V call is TRBV9, the J call TRBJ2-7, with TRBD1 matching over 9 bases. The junction had 4 bases not matched to a gene; V was cut back by 4 bases and J by 5 bases. CDR3 size: 13 residues. Germline CDR1 reads SGDLS; CDR2 reads YYNGEE. The CDR3 DNA follows: TGTGCCAGCAGCCCACAGGGGGCCCACGAGCAGTACTTC. It specifies CASSPQGAHEQYF.